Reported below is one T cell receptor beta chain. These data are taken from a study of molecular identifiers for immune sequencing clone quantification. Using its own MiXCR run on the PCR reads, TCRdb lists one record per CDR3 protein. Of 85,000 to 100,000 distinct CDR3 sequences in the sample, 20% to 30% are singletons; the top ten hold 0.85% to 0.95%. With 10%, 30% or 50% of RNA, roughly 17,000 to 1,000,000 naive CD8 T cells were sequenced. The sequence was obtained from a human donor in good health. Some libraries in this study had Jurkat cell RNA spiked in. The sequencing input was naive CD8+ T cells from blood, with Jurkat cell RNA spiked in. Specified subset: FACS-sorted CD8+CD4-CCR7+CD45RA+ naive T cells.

CDR3 region: CASSLEDGRPYNSPLHF. CDR3 bases: TGTGCCAGCAGCCTAGAAGACGGACGCCCCTATAATTCACCCCTCCACTTT. The chain joins TRBV27 to TRBJ1-6, with no clear D. CDR1 and CDR2 from the germline V gene are MNHEY and SMNVEV (reference sequence). This CDR3 is built from 17 residues. Trimming took off 6 bases at V and 2 bases at J, with 17 bases between the two ends.